This TCR beta chain was captured in a study of identical twins. Study results and limitations: While abundant cord blood beta clonotypes carried fewer insertions, memory repertoires showed no such pattern.

TCRdb fed the 5' RACE reads into MiXCR, producing one record per CDR3 protein. The sample holds approximately 670,000 distinct CDR3 sequences, around 6% seen once. The CDR3 covers 17 residues. The V end lost 0 bases, the J end lost 2 bases, and 16 bases lay between the germline ends. The germline gives CDR1 SGHRS, CDR2 YFSETQ. In its sample, this clonotype was seen a few times. Its antigen is unidentified. The sequence came from a man between 18 and 29 years old in good health. The sequencing input was naive T cells sorted from blood. The rearrangement joins TRBV5-1 to TRBJ2-3; D is perhaps TRBD2 (6 bases). CDR3 in DNA: TGCGCCAGCAGCTTGGTCGGCGGGGCCCTTTCCACAGATACGCAGTATTTT. This sequence encodes CASSLVGGALSTDTQYF.